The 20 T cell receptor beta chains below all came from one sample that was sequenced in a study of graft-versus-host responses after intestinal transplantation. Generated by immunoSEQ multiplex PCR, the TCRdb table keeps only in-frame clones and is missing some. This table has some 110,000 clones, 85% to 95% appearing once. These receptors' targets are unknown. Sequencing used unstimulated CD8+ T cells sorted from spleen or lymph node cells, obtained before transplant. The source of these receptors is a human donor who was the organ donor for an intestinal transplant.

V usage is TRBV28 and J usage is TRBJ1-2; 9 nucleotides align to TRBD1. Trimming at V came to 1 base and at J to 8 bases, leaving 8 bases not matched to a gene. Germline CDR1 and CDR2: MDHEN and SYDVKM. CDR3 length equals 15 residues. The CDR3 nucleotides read TGTGCCAGCAGTTTATCTGGGACAGGGTGGAACGGCTACACCTTC. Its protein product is CASSLSGTGWNGYTF.

CDR3: CASSLGGLTGELFF. CDR3 DNA sequence: TGTGCCAGCAGCTTGGGGGGGCTCACCGGGGAGCTGTTTTTT. J is TRBJ2-2 and V is TRBV5-6; tentative D call: TRBD1 (6 bases). Germline assignment: CDR1 SGHDT and CDR2 YYEEEE. V was pared by 0 bases and J by 4 bases, with 7 bases between. CDR3 length equals 14 residues.

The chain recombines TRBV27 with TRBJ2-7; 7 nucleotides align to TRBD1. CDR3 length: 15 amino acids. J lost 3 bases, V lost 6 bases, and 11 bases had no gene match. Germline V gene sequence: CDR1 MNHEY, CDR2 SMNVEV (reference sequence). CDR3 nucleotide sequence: TGTGCCAGCAGCCCAGGGGACAGTCCGAGCTACGAGCAGTACTTC. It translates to CASSPGDSPSYEQYF.

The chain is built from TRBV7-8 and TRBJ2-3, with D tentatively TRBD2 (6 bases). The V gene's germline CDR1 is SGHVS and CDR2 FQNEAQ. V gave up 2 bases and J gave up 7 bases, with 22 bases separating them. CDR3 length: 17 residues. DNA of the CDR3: TGTGCCAGCAGCTTATTAGACTGGGGACTGGGGCGGAATACGCAGTATTTT. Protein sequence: CASSLLDWGLGRNTQYF.

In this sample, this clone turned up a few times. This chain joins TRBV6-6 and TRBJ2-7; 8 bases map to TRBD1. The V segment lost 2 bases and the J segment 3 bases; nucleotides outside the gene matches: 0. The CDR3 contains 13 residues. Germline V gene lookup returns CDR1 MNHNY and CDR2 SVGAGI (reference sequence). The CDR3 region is CASSYGTGYEQYF. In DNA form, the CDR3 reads TGTGCCAGCAGTTACGGGACAGGCTACGAGCAGTACTTC.

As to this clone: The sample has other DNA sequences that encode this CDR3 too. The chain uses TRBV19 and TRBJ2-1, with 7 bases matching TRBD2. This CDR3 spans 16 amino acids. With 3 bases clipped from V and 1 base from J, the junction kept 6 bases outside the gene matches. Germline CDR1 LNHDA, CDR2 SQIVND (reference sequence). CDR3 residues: CASSISPGRSYNEQFF. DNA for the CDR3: TGTGCCAGTAGTATTAGTCCCGGGAGGTCCTACAATGAGCAGTTCTTC.

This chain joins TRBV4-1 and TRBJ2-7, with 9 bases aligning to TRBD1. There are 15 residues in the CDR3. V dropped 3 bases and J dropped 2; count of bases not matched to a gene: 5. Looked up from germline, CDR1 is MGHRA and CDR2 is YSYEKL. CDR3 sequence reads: CASSQLTGGAYEQYF. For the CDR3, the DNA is TGCGCCAGCAGCCAGCTTACAGGGGGCGCCTACGAGCAGTACTTC.

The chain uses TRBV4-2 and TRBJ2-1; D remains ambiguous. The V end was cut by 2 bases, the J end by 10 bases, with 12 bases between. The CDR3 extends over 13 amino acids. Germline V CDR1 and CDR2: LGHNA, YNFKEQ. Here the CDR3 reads CASSQPGPVEQFF. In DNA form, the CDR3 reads TGTGCCAGCAGCCAACCTGGACCCGTGGAGCAGTTCTTC.

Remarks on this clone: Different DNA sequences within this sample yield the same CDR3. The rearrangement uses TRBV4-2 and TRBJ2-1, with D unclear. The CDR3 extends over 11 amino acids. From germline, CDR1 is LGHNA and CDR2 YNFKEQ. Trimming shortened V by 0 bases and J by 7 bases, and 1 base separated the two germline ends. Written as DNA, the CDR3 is TGTGCCAGCAGCCAAGATAATGAGCAGTTCTTC. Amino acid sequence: CASSQDNEQFF.

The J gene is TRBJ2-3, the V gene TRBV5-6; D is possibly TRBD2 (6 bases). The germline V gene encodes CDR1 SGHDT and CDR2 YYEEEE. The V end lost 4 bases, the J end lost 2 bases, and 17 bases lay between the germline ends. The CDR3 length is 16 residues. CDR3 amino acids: CASSRTGVLSTDTQYF. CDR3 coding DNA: TGTGCCAGCAGCCGCACGGGGGTCCTTTCCACAGATACGCAGTATTTT.

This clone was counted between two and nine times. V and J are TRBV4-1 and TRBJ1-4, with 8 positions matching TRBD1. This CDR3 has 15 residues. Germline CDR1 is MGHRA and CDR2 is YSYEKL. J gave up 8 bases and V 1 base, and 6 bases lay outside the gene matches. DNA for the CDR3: TGCGCCAGCAGCCAAGGACAGGGGTTGGGCGAAAAACTGTTTTTT. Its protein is CASSQGQGLGEKLFF.

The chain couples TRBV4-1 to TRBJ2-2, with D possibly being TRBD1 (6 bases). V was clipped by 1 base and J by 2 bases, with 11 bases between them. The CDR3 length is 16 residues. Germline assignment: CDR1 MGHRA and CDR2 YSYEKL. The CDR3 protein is CASSQAGTPNTGELFF. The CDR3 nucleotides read TGCGCCAGCAGCCAAGCCGGGACACCTAACACCGGGGAGCTGTTTTTT.

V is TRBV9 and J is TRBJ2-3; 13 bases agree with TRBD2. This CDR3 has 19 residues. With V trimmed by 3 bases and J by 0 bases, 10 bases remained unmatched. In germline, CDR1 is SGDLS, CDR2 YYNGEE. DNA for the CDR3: TGTGCCAGCAGCGGATCCGGGACTAGCGGGGACTATAGCACAGATACGCAGTATTTT. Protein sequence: CASSGSGTSGDYSTDTQYF.

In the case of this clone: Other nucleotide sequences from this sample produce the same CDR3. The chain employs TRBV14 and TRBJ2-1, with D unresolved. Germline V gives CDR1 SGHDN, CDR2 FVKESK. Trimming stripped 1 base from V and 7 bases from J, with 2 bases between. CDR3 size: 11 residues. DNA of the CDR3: TGTGCCAGCAGCCAAGGAAATGAGCAGTTCTTC. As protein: CASSQGNEQFF.

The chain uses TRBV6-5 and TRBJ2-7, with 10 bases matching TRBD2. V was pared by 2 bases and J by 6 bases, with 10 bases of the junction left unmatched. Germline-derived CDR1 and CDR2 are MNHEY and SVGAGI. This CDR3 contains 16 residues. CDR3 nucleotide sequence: TGTGCCAGCAGTTACGGTCCAGCGGGAGGGCCTGGCGAGCAGTACTTC. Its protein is CASSYGPAGGPGEQYF.

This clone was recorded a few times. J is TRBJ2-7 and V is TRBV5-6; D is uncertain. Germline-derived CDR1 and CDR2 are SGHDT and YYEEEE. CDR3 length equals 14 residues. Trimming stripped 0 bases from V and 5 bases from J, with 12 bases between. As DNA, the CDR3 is TGTGCCAGCAGCTTGGTCCGAGCGATCGACGAGCAGTACTTC. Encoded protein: CASSLVRAIDEQYF.

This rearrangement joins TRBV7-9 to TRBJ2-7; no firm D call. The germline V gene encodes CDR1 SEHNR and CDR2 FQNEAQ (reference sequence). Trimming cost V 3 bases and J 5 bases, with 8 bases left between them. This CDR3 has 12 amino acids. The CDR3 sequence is CASSFSRNEQYF. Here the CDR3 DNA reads TGTGCCAGCAGCTTTTCCCGGAACGAGCAGTACTTC.

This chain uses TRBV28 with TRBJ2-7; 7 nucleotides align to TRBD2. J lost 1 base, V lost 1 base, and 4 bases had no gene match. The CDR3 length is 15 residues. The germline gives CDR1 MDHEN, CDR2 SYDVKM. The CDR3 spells CASSLLLAASYEQYF. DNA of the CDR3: TGTGCCAGCAGTTTATTGCTAGCGGCGTCCTACGAGCAGTACTTC.

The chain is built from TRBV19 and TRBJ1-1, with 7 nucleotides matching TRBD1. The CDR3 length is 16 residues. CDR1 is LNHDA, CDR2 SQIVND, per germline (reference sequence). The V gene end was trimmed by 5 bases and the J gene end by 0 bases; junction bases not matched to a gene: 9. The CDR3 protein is CASSPYGTVMNTEAFF. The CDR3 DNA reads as TGTGCCAGTAGTCCCTACGGGACAGTTATGAACACTGAAGCTTTCTTT.

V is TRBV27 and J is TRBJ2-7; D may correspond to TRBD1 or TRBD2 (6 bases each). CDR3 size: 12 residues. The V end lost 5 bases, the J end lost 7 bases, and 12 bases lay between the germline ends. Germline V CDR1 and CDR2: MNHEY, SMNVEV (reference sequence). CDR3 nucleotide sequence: TGTGCCAGCAGTCCAACAGGGAGGGAGCAGTACTTC. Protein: CASSPTGREQYF.